The clone carrying this T cell receptor (beta chain) occurred many times. Antigen specificity is unknown. This specimen belongs to a study of neurological immune-mediated disorders. General study findings and limits: HTLV-1-associated myelopathy led in TCR clonal expansion, while multiple sclerosis ranked lowest, below healthy controls.

This CDR3 has 15 amino acids. Germline assignment: CDR1 SGDLS and CDR2 YYNGEE. V lost 0 bases and J lost 8; bases outside the gene matches: 7. TCRdb used MiXCR to reprocess the 5' RACE reads, holding one entry per CDR3 protein. The sample holds about 35,000 distinct CDR3 sequences, 3.5% to 4.5% seen once. The chain employs TRBV9 and TRBJ2-1, with 8 bases identical to TRBD1. The sequence was collected from a man aged 25 to 40 with multiple sclerosis. Sequencing used PBMCs. DNA of the CDR3: TGTGCCAGCAGCGTAGCCAGGGGGCTTGGGGATGAGCAGTTCTTC. Amino acid sequence: CASSVARGLGDEQFF. Combining the CDR3 with reference TRBV9 and TRBJ2-1 gives the whole variable domain DSGVTQTPKHLITATGQRVTLRCSPRSGDLSVYWYQQSLDQGLQFLIQYYNGEERAKGNILERFSAQQFPDLHSELNLSSLELGDSALYFCASSVARGLGDEQFFGPGTRLTVL.